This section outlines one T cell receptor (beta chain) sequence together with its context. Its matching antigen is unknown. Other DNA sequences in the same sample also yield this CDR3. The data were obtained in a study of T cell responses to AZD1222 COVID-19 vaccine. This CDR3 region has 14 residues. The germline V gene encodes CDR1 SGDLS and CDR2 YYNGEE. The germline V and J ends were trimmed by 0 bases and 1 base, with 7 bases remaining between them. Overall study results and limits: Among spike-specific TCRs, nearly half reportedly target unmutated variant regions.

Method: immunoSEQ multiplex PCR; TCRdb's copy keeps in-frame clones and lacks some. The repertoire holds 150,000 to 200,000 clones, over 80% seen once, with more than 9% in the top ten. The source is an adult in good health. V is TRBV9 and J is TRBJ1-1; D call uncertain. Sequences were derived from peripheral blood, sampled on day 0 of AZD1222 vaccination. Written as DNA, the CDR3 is TGTGCCAGCAGCGTAGGGGGTTCGAACACTGAAGCTTTCTTT. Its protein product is CASSVGGSNTEAFF.